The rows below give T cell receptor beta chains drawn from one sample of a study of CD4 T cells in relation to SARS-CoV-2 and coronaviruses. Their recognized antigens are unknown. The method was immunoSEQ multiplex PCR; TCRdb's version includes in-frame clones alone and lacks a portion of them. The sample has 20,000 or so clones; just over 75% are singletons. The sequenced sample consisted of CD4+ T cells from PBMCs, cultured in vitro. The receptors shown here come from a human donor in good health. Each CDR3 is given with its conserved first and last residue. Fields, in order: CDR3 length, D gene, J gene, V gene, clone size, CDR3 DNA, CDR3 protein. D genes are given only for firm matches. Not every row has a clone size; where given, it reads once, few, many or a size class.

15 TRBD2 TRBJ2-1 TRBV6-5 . TGTGCCAGCACCTTGACTAGCGGGAGCTATAATGAGCAGTTCTTC CASTLTSGSYNEQFF
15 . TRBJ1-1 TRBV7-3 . TGTGCCAGCAGCTTACGTGCCGCGACGAACACTGAAGCTTTCTTT CASSLRAATNTEAFF
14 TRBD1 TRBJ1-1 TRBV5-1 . TGCGCCAGCAGCAAAGGGGACAGGGCGATTGAAGCTTTCTTT CASSKGDRAIEAFF
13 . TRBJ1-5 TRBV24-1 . TGTGCCACCAGTGACACTCGGACTGGACCCCAGCATTTT CATSDTRTGPQHF
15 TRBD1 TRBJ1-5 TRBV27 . TGTGCCAGCAGACGACAGGGGGTGAGCAATCAGCCCCAGCATTTT CASRRQGVSNQPQHF
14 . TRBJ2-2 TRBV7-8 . TGTGCCAGCAGCTTAGGGCTAAGCATCGAGGAGCTGTTTTTT CASSLGLSIEELFF
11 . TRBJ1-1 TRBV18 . TGTGCCAGCTCACCACAGCATGAAGCTTTCTTT CASSPQHEAFF
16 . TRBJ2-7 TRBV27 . TGTGCCAGCAGTTATTTACGAGGGGCGGATTCCTACGAGCAGTACTTC CASSYLRGADSYEQYF
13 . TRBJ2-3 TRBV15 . TGTGCCACCAGCAAAAGCCCTCCAGATACGCAGTATTTT CATSKSPPDTQYF
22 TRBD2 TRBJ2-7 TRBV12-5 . TGTGCTAGTGGTTTCAAGCCTCAAGCCTACTTAGCGGGACCAGTCGGGGACTACGAGCAGTACTTC CASGFKPQAYLAGPVGDYEQYF
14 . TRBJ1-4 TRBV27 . TGTGCGACCTCACCCAGGCGGGGAGGTGAAAAACTGTTTTTT CATSPRRGGEKLFF
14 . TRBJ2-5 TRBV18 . TGTGCCAGCTCCCACGAGGTGGGGGCAGAGACCCAGTACTTC CASSHEVGAETQYF
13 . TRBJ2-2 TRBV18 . TGTGCCAGCTCACCACGGGGAATCGGGGAGCTGTTTTTT CASSPRGIGELFF
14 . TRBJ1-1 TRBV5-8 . TGTGCCAGCAGCTTGGGTCGGTTGAACACTGAAGCTTTCTTT CASSLGRLNTEAFF
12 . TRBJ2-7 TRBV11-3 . TGTGCCAGCAGCCGTACCGGAGAGGAGCAGTACTTC CASSRTGEEQYF
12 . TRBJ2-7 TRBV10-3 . TGTGCCATCAGTGAGCGGGACTACGAGCAGTACTTC CAISERDYEQYF
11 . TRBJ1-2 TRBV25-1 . TGTGCCAGCAGTGAAGTGAATAGCTACACCTTC CASSEVNSYTF
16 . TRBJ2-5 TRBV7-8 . TGTGCCAGCAGCATTAGGACCGTCACGAGGGAAGAGACCCAGTACTTC CASSIRTVTREETQYF
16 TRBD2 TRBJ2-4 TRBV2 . TGTGCCAGCAGAACCGGGACTAGCGGGAGCGAGAACATTCAGTACTTC CASRTGTSGSENIQYF
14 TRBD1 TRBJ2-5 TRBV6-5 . TGTGCCAGCAGCCGGACAGGGACGCAAGAGACCCAGTACTTC CASSRTGTQETQYF
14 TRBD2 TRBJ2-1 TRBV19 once TGTGCCAGTAGTATAGCCGGGACTACCAATGAGCAGTTCTTC CASSIAGTTNEQFF
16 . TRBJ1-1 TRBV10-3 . TGTGCCATCAGTGGGGACGGACTTCAAATGAACACTGAAGCTTTCTTT CAISGDGLQMNTEAFF
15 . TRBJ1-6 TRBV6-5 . TGTGCCAGCAGTTACTCCCAGAGCGGGGATTCACCCCTCCACTTT CASSYSQSGDSPLHF
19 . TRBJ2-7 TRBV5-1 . TGCGCCAGCAGCTTGGAAGGGGCAGGGGGGACCCACTCCGGACCCTGGCAGTACTTC CASSLEGAGGTHSGPWQYF
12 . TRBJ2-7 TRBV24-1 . TGTGCCACCAAGGGGTCACCTAGAGAGCAGTACTTC CATKGSPREQYF
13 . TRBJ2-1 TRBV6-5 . TGTGCCAGCAGTAATCCTAGCGCCGGTGAGCAGTTCTTC CASSNPSAGEQFF
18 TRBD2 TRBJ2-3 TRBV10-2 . TGCGCCAGCAAGGGGACTAGCGGGAGGGCCCTTGCTACAGATACGCAGTATTTT CASKGTSGRALATDTQYF
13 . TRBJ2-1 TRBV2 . TGTGCCAGCACGGACCTAAACTACAATGAGCAGTTCTTC CASTDLNYNEQFF
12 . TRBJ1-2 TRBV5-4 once TGTGCCAGCAGCTCCATGGGGTCTGGCTACACCTTC CASSSMGSGYTF
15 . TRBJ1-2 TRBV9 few TGTGCCAGCAGCGTAGGTCCGGGGATAAACTATGGCTACACCTTC CASSVGPGINYGYTF
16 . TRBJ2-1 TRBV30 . TGTGCCTGTACCATCGGAACTCAACTGCCGGGCAATGAGCAGTTCTTC CACTIGTQLPGNEQFF
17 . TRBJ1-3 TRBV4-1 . TGCGCCAGCAGCCAACTGAGGACGGTTAGCTCTGGAAACACCATATATTTT CASSQLRTVSSGNTIYF
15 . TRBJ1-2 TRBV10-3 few TGTGCCATCAGTGAGTCTGGGATCACCGTCTATGGCTACACCTTC CAISESGITVYGYTF
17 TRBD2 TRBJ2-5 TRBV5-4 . TGTGCCAGCAGCCCATTAAGGACTAGCGGGAGGCAAGAGACCCAGTACTTC CASSPLRTSGRQETQYF
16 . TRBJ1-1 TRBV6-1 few TGTGCCAGCAGTGATGACGGGACCGGACAGAACACTGAAGCTTTCTTT CASSDDGTGQNTEAFF
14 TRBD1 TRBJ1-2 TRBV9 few TGTGCCAGCAGCGCGACAGGGTCTAACTATGGCTACACCTTC CASSATGSNYGYTF
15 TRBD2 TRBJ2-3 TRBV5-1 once TGCGCCAGCAGCCTCGCCAGCGGGAACCCAGATACGCAGTATTTT CASSLASGNPDTQYF
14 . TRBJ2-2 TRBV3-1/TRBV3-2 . TGTGCCAGCAGCCGCTTAACCAGCACCGGGGAGCTGTTTTTT CASSRLTSTGELFF
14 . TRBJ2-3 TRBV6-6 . TGTGCCAGCAGTCCAGAGGGGCCCCCAGATACGCAGTATTTT CASSPEGPPDTQYF
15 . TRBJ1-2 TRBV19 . TGTGCCAGTATTCCCGGGCAGGGCAGGAACTATGGCTACACCTTC CASIPGQGRNYGYTF
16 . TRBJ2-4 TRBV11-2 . TGTGCCAGCAGCTTAGAGGGGCGTTCTACCAAAAACATTCAGTACTTC CASSLEGRSTKNIQYF
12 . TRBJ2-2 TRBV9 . TGTGCCAGCAGCGTAGCAACCGGGGAGCTGTTTTTT CASSVATGELFF
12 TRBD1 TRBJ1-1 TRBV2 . TGTGCCAGCAGACAACAGGGGAGTGAAGCTTTCTTT CASRQQGSEAFF
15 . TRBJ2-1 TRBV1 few TGCACCAGCAGCCTGCTTTCAAGCTCCTACAATGAGCAGTTCTTC CTSSLLSSSYNEQFF
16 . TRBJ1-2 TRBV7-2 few TGTGCCAGCAGCTTAGTTGGGGGCAACCATAACTATGGCTACACCTTC CASSLVGGNHNYGYTF
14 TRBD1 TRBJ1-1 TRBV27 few TGTGCCAGCAGTGTTGACAGGGGGGCCACTGAAGCTTTCTTT CASSVDRGATEAFF
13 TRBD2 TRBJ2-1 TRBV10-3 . TGTGCCATCAGTGTCGGCGGGAGTGAAGAGCAGTTCTTC CAISVGGSEEQFF
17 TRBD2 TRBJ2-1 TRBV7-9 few TGTGCCAGCAGCTTTGGACTAGCGAGAAGCTCCTACAATGAGCAGTTCTTC CASSFGLARSSYNEQFF
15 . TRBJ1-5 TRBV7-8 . TGTGCCAGCAGTCGTGACAGGTCTAGCAATCAGCCCCAGCATTTT CASSRDRSSNQPQHF
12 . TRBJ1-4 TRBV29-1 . TGCAGCGTGTGGGGGGGTGAGGAAAAACTGTTTTTT CSVWGGEEKLFF
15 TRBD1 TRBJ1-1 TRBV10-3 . TGTGCCATCAGTGACTCAGGGACAGTTAACACTGAAGCTTTCTTT CAISDSGTVNTEAFF
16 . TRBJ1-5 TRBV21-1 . TGTGCCAGCAGCGGTGGACAGGACTATAGCAATCAGCCCCAGCATTTT CASSGGQDYSNQPQHF
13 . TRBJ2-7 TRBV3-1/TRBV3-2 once TGTGCCAGCAGCCAAGTGCCCGCTGACGAGCAGTACTTC CASSQVPADEQYF
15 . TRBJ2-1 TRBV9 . TGTGCCAGCAGCGTTACTCTCTTATCCTACAATGAGCAGTTCTTC CASSVTLLSYNEQFF